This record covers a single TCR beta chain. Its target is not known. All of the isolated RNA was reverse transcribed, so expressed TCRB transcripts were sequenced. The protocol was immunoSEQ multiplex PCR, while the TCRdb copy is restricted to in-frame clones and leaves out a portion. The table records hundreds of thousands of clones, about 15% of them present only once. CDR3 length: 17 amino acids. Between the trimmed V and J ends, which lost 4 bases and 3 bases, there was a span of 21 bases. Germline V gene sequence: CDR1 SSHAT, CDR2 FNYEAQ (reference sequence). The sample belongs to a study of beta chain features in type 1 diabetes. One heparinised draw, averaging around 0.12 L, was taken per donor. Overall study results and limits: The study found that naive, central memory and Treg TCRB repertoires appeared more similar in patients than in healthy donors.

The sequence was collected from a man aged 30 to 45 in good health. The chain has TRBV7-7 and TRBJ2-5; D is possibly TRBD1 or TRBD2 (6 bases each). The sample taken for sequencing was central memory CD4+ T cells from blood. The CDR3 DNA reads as TGTGCCAGCAGCTCCTTAGGCCGGGCCGGGGGCGAAGAGACCCAGTACTTC. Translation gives CASSSLGRAGGEETQYF.